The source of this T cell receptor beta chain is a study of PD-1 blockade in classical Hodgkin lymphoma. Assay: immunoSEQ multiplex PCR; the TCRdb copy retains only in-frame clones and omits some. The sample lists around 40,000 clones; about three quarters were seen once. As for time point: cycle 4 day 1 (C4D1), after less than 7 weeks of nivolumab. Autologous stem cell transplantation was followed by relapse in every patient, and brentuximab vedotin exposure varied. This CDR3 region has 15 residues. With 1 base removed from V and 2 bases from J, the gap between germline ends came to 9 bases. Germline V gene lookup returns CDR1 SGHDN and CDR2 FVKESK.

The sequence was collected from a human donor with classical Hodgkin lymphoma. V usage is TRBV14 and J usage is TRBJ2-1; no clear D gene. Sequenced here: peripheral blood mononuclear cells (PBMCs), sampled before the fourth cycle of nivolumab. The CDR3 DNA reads TGTGCCAGCAGCCAAGTCGTAGGGCCCTACAATGAGCAGTTCTTC. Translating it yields CASSQVVGPYNEQFF.